This T cell receptor beta chain appears in the sequencing data of a study of shared clonotypes between healthy human individuals. Regarding the study as a whole: Having only a few donors restricted how much genetic and exposure-history diversity was captured.

Once extracted for a subset, genomic DNA was divided evenly among several immunoSEQ plates. Measured with immunoSEQ multiplex PCR; TCRdb has only the in-frame clones, and not every one. The repertoire consists of approximately 2.5 million clones, with about 92% occurring once and the leading ten covering around 0.14%. About this clone: Its antigen remains unknown.

V shed 6 bases and J shed 2 bases, with 14 bases lying between them. This CDR3 contains 14 residues. Germline V CDR1 and CDR2: SGHTA, FQGNSA. Caucasian adults living in Nashville, Tennessee, provided all samples. The chain carries TRBV7-2 and TRBJ2-7; D possibly uses TRBD1 or TRBD2 (6 bases each). The origin of this receptor is a man aged 18-30 years in good health. The sequencing sample was made of naive CD4+ T cells sorted from blood. The subset is: CD45RA+ positively selected. CDR3 in amino acids: CASRQTGAAYEQYF. Here the CDR3 DNA reads TGTGCCAGCAGACAAACGGGGGCCGCCTACGAGCAGTACTTC.